Listed below are T cell receptor beta chains from one sample, sequenced in a study of low-dose radiotherapy and immunotherapy resistance in tumors. One entry per CDR3 protein results from TCRdb running MiXCR on the reads. The repertoire holds about 52,000 distinct CDR3 sequences, with approximately 31% as singletons. The specimen comprised PBMCs, sampled after low-dose radiotherapy plus immunotherapy. These receptors were taken from a male donor with rectosigmoid adenocarcinoma. The CDR3 runs from the conserved cysteine through the conserved F or W. The D gene is left open where the match is weak. Expanded clones are given a class, and other clones once, few, many or no size at all.

j_call	d_call	v_call	clone_size	cdr3_nt	cdr3_aa
TRBJ2-1	-	TRBV28	-	TGTGCCAGCAGTTTAACAGTTTCCTACAATGAGCAGTTCTTC	CASSLTVSYNEQFF
TRBJ2-7	TRBD1	TRBV28	many	TGTGCCAGCAGTTTATGGACAGGGAATGGAGAGCAGTACTTC	CASSLWTGNGEQYF
TRBJ2-7	-	TRBV12-3/TRBV12-4	many	TGTGCCAGCAGGGGGGACTTAAGCTCCTACGAGCAGTACTTC	CASRGDLSSYEQYF
TRBJ1-2	TRBD1	TRBV14	many	TGTGCCAGCAGCCAAAAACCGGGACAGGGGATATATGGCTACACCTTC	CASSQKPGQGIYGYTF
TRBJ2-7	-	TRBV6-2/TRBV6-3	many	TGTGCCAGCACCAATGACAGGGAGGCGAGGTACGAGCAGTACTTC	CASTNDREARYEQYF
TRBJ1-1	-	TRBV5-5	-	TGTGCCAGCAGCTGGTCGCAGGGTAACACTGAAGCTTTCTTT	CASSWSQGNTEAFF
TRBJ2-7	TRBD2	TRBV5-1	-	TGCGCCAGCAGCTCGGTGGGGGGACTAGCAAGCTACGAGCAGTACTTC	CASSSVGGLASYEQYF
TRBJ2-1	-	TRBV5-1	-	TGCGCCAGTATCCAAGGGACCTCAATGGGGCATGAGCAGTTCTTC	CASIQGTSMGHEQFF
TRBJ1-2	-	TRBV28	medium-sized	TGTGCCACGAAGCAGTATGGCTACACCTTC	CATKQYGYTF
TRBJ2-7	-	TRBV28	few	TGTGCCAGCAGAAGGGGGATCTACCAGACAAAGGACTTC	CASRRGIYQTKDF
TRBJ2-5	-	TRBV11-2	many	TGTGCCAGCAGCCCCGCCCCCTTGACAGCCGGGGAGACCCAGTACTTC	CASSPAPLTAGETQYF
TRBJ1-2	-	TRBV13	-	TGTGCCAGCAGCCCGGTGGGGGGGCCGCGGGACTATGACTACACCTTC	CASSPVGGPRDYDYTF
TRBJ2-3	TRBD2	TRBV10-3	-	TGTGCCATCAGCATCCTAGCGGCCCCCTACACAGATACGCAGTATTTT	CAISILAAPYTDTQYF
TRBJ1-1	TRBD1	TRBV2	few	TGTGCCAGCAGTGAACCCAATCCAGGGGGCTCGGCTGAAGCTTTCTTT	CASSEPNPGGSAEAFF
TRBJ1-1	-	TRBV12-3/TRBV12-4	-	TGTGCCAGCAGTTTCCGACGGGGGAACACTGAAGCTTTCTTT	CASSFRRGNTEAFF
TRBJ2-5	-	TRBV28	many	TGTGCCAGCAGTTTGTCGCTCTTACAGCAAGAGACCCAGTACTTC	CASSLSLLQQETQYF
TRBJ2-3	TRBD2	TRBV28	many	TGTGCCAGCAGTACACGACTAGCGGGCGGGGGGATGGTATGGACAGATACGCAGTATTTT	CASSTRLAGGGMVWTDTQYF
TRBJ2-7	TRBD1	TRBV28	many	TGTGCCAGCAGCCTGACGGGACAGGGGAAGCAGTACTTC	CASSLTGQGKQYF
TRBJ2-1	TRBD2	TRBV12-3/TRBV12-4	once	TGTGCCAGCAGCTTAAGTAGCGGGACGGGTGAGCAGTTCTTC	CASSLSSGTGEQFF
TRBJ2-3	-	TRBV30	few	TGTGCCTGGAGTGTAGCTCTGTTGAGCACAGATACGCAGTATTTT	CAWSVALLSTDTQYF
TRBJ2-3	-	TRBV7-6	-	TGTGCCAGGGCCACCGGCCGGGATACGCAGTATTTT	CARATGRDTQYF
TRBJ1-6	-	TRBV7-2	few	TGTGCCAGCAGCTTAGCAGAGACAGTCGCCTCACCCCTCCACTTT	CASSLAETVASPLHF
TRBJ1-1	-	TRBV18	many	TGTGCCAGCTCACCACCAGGTACCCTCGGAACTGAAGCTTTCTTT	CASSPPGTLGTEAFF
TRBJ1-2	-	TRBV28	-	TGTGCCAGCAGTAAACTGGACAGATATGGCTACACCTTC	CASSKLDRYGYTF
TRBJ1-4	-	TRBV15	few	TGTGCCACCAGCAGACAGGGTGGTGAAAAACTGTTTTTT	CATSRQGGEKLFF
TRBJ2-1	TRBD1	TRBV7-9	few	TGTGCCAGCAGCGGCCGGGGACAGGGATACAATGAGCAGTTCTTC	CASSGRGQGYNEQFF
TRBJ1-2	TRBD1	TRBV7-2	many	TGTGCCAGCACCCAACAGGGGCAAGGCTATGGCTACACCTTC	CASTQQGQGYGYTF
TRBJ1-2	-	TRBV28	many	TGTGCCAGCAGTACAGGAAACTATGGCTACACCTTC	CASSTGNYGYTF
TRBJ2-3	-	TRBV12-3/TRBV12-4	-	TGTGCCAGCAGTTTAGTGAGTAGCGTGGATACGCAGTATTTT	CASSLVSSVDTQYF
TRBJ1-6	TRBD1	TRBV20-1	many	TGCAGTGCTAGGCCGGGACAGATATATAATTCACCCCTCCACTTT	CSARPGQIYNSPLHF
TRBJ2-1	TRBD1	TRBV12-3/TRBV12-4	many	TGTGCCAGCAGTTCGGAGGACAGGGGCTGGTGGAATGAGCAGTTCTTC	CASSSEDRGWWNEQFF
TRBJ2-7	-	TRBV11-2	many	TGTGCCAGCAGCCCCCCCTATGGGGACACCAACTCCTACGAGCAGTACTTC	CASSPPYGDTNSYEQYF
TRBJ2-2	TRBD1	TRBV2	many	TGTGCCAGCAGTCACCCGGGACAGCTTACGGGGGAGCTGTTTTTT	CASSHPGQLTGELFF
TRBJ2-2	TRBD1	TRBV14	many	TGTGCCAGCAGCCCACCCGGGACAGCTTACACCGGGGAGCTGTTTTTT	CASSPPGTAYTGELFF
TRBJ2-5	-	TRBV27	few	TGTGCCAGCAGTTTATTGGTCATCGAGACCCAGTACTTC	CASSLLVIETQYF
TRBJ1-1	-	TRBV28	many	TGTGCCAGCAGTGCCTCTGAAGCTTTCTTT	CASSASEAFF
TRBJ2-3	TRBD2	TRBV23-1	many	TGCGCCAGCAGTCCGCACGAAGGGGAGGGACGTGCAGATACGCAGTATTTT	CASSPHEGEGRADTQYF
TRBJ2-3	-	TRBV20-1	-	TGCAGTGCTTCTCGTAGCGGAGCCACAGATACGCAGTATTTT	CSASRSGATDTQYF
TRBJ2-7	-	TRBV28	few	TGTGCCAGCACCCAGGGGACCCCCTACGAGCAGTACTTC	CASTQGTPYEQYF
TRBJ2-7	-	TRBV5-3	-	TGTGCCAGCACCCGGACAGTCTCCTACGAGCAGTACTTC	CASTRTVSYEQYF
TRBJ2-5	-	TRBV29-1	many	TGCAGCGTTGGGGCAGAAACCCGGGAGACCCAGTACTTC	CSVGAETRETQYF
TRBJ2-5	-	TRBV13	many	TGTGCCAGCAGTGTTTGGGGACTTAAAGAGACCCAGTACTTC	CASSVWGLKETQYF
TRBJ2-2	-	TRBV7-2	many	TGTGCCAGCAGCTTAGTCTCATCGGGAGACTGGACCGGGGAGCTGTTTTTT	CASSLVSSGDWTGELFF
TRBJ1-1	-	TRBV7-9	-	TGTGCCAGCAATCCAGGGCGACATACTGAAGCTTTCTTT	CASNPGRHTEAFF
TRBJ2-4	-	TRBV19	many	TGTGCCAGTAGTACAGGGAATCGGAACATTCAGTACTTC	CASSTGNRNIQYF
TRBJ2-3	-	TRBV2	-	TGTGCCAGGAGCTTCCCAGGCACAGATACGCAGTATTTT	CARSFPGTDTQYF
TRBJ1-5	-	TRBV28	many	TGTGCCAGCAGGAACGGGGGGGGCGCGGATCAGCCCCAGCATTTT	CASRNGGGADQPQHF
TRBJ1-1	-	TRBV28	-	TGTGCCAGCCCCCGGGGGACTGAAGCTTTCTTT	CASPRGTEAFF
TRBJ2-1	TRBD2	TRBV4-2	many	TGTGCCAGCAGCCAAGAGGATCTGGCGGGGGGGCAGTCCTACAATGAGCAGTTCTTC	CASSQEDLAGGQSYNEQFF
TRBJ1-1	TRBD1	TRBV28	-	TGTGCCAGCTGCCCCAGGGGGCGGGAAACTGAAGCTTTCTTT	CASCPRGRETEAFF
TRBJ1-1	-	TRBV2	many	TGTGCCAGCAGTGTCGGGGGTACTGAAGCTTTCTTT	CASSVGGTEAFF
TRBJ1-1	-	TRBV29-1	-	TGCAGCGTTGTCCGGGACGGCACTGAAGCTTTCTTT	CSVVRDGTEAFF
TRBJ2-1	-	TRBV5-1	many	TGCGCCAGCAGCTTGGCCATCCGGAATGAGCAGTTCTTC	CASSLAIRNEQFF
TRBJ2-1	TRBD2	TRBV30	many	TGTGCCTGGAGTTCCGGGGGGGGGCAGTTCTTC	CAWSSGGGQFF
TRBJ2-7	-	TRBV11-2	many	TGTGCCAGCAGCTTAGGCCGGGGGCTCGACTACGAGCAGTACTTC	CASSLGRGLDYEQYF
TRBJ2-3	TRBD2	TRBV5-5	many	TGTGCCAGCAGCCGACTAGCGGGGAACACAGATACGCAGTATTTT	CASSRLAGNTDTQYF